The 17 T cell receptor beta chains below come from one sample, sequenced in a study of blood T cell repertoires in COVID-19. Assay: immunoSEQ multiplex PCR; the TCRdb copy retains only in-frame clones and omits some. The sample carries 65,000 to 85,000 clones, around 87% recorded once. Sequenced: peripheral blood. The receptors stem from a man aged 50 or older with acute or convalescent COVID-19.

The chain employs TRBV11-2 and TRBJ1-2, with D unresolved. Trimming cost V 5 bases and J 5 bases, with 15 bases left between them. CDR1 and CDR2 from the germline V gene are SGHAT and FQNNGV. The length of the CDR3 is 14 residues. In nucleotides, the CDR3 is TGTGCCAGCAGCCCGGCGGCCTTAGGTTATGGCTACACCTTC. Its translation is CASSPAALGYGYTF.

V is TRBV24-1 and J is TRBJ2-2; 8 positions agree with TRBD1. With V trimmed by 4 bases and J by 2 bases, 5 bases remained unmatched. This CDR3 contains 16 residues. CDR1 and CDR2 from the germline V gene are KGHDR and SFDVKD. This CDR3 is CATSEPGTGNTGELFF. For the CDR3, the DNA is TGTGCCACCAGTGAGCCCGGGACAGGTAACACCGGGGAGCTGTTTTTT.

This clone was counted between two and nine times. This chain links TRBV18 with TRBJ1-2; D perhaps matches TRBD1 (5 bases). V was cut by 3 bases and J by 4 bases, with 15 bases left in between. The CDR3 runs 15 residues. In germline, CDR1 is KGHSH, CDR2 LQKENI. The CDR3 protein is CASSPSETAVYGYTF. Here the CDR3 DNA reads TGTGCCAGCTCACCTTCTGAGACAGCCGTCTATGGCTACACCTTC.

The chain joins TRBV19 to TRBJ2-1; D is possibly TRBD2 (6 bases). Trimming left V 3 bases short and J 6 bases short, with 15 bases between. The CDR3 is 15 amino acids. Germline lookup yields CDR1 LNHDA and CDR2 SQIVND (reference sequence). CDR3 in amino acids: CASSMAGLWSNEQFF. The DNA for the CDR3 is TGTGCCAGTAGTATGGCTGGACTATGGAGCAATGAGCAGTTCTTC.

The chain combines TRBV4-3 with TRBJ2-1; the D is unclear. Trimming took 4 bases from V and 7 from J, leaving 11 bases between them. Per the germline V gene, CDR1 is LGHNA and CDR2 is YSLEER. The CDR3 covers 13 residues. In DNA, the CDR3 is TGCGCCAGCAGCCGCGGTAGGAATAATGAGCAGTTCTTC. Protein sequence: CASSRGRNNEQFF.

This chain links TRBV4-3 with TRBJ2-1; D is possibly TRBD2 (7 bases). The CDR3 spans 16 residues. V shed 0 bases and J shed 2 bases, with 11 bases lying between them. Germline CDR1 LGHNA, CDR2 YSLEER. The CDR3 DNA reads as TGCGCCAGCAGCCAAGAAGGGGGGGAACCCTACAATGAGCAGTTCTTC. It specifies CASSQEGGEPYNEQFF.

The CDR3 DNA reads TGTGCCAGCAGCTTAGGACGGGGTGTGCGGGGCGACTCTGGTGAAAAACTGTTTTTT. This gives the protein CASSLGRGVRGDSGEKLFF. The V and J genes are TRBV11-3 and TRBJ1-4, with D tentatively TRBD1 (5 bases). Trimming cost V 1 base and J 7 bases, with 25 bases left between them. Per the germline V gene, CDR1 is SGHNT and CDR2 is YENEEA. The CDR3 length is 19 residues.

The chain links TRBV28 to TRBJ2-7; TRBD2 matches 14 bases. Germline V gene data show CDR1 as MDHEN and CDR2 as SYDVKM. Trimming at V came to 2 bases and at J to 2 bases, leaving 8 bases not matched to a gene. The CDR3 covers 18 residues. CDR3 amino acids: CASSLGTSGRLRTYEQYF. CDR3 bases: TGTGCCAGCAGTTTAGGGACTAGCGGGAGACTCCGCACCTACGAGCAGTACTTC.

CDR3 nucleotides: TGTGCCAGCAGTGGCAGTCAGGGGCGCAGCAATCAGCCCCAGCATTTT. It specifies CASSGSQGRSNQPQHF. The chain couples TRBV6-1 to TRBJ1-5; D is perhaps TRBD1 (6 bases). There are 16 residues in the CDR3. The germline CDR1 and CDR2 sequences are MNHNS and SASEGT. Trimming pared 4 bases from V and 1 base from J, leaving 14 bases between.

The rearrangement links TRBV10-1 to TRBJ2-5; 10 bases are shared with TRBD2. Germline-derived CDR1 and CDR2 are WNHNN and SYGVQD (reference sequence). The CDR3 spans 13 residues. The junction had 2 bases not matched to a gene; V was cut back by 6 bases and J by 4 bases. This chain's CDR3 is CASSRTSGETQYF. For the CDR3, the DNA is TGCGCCAGCAGCCGGACTAGCGGAGAGACCCAGTACTTC.

J is TRBJ1-5 and V is TRBV6-7; 8 bases align to TRBD1. TRBV6-7 is identified as an open reading frame with a role that is uncertain. V trimming: 6 bases; J trimming: 3 bases; junction bases outside the gene matches: 7. The length of the CDR3 is 15 residues. CDR3 bases: TGTGCCAGCAGATATCGGACAGGGAACAATCAGCCCCAGCATTTT. This gives the protein CASRYRTGNNQPQHF.

The gene calls are TRBV30 and TRBJ1-5; 7 bases are a match to TRBD1. Germline CDR1 is GTSNPN and CDR2 is SVGIG (reference sequence). Losses at the gene ends were 2 bases for V and 4 bases for J; bases not matched to a gene: 8. CDR3 length equals 15 residues. The CDR3 reads CAWSSQGTPNQPQHF. CDR3 in DNA: TGTGCCTGGAGTTCACAGGGGACCCCAAATCAGCCCCAGCATTTT.

This clone occurred once. The chain couples TRBV11-2 to TRBJ2-1; D gene unclear. The germline V gene encodes CDR1 SGHAT and CDR2 FQNNGV. The CDR3 loop spans 14 amino acids. V was shortened by 4 bases and J by 8 bases, with 15 bases between the two germline ends. DNA for the CDR3: TGTGCCAGCAGCTATACTACCCGGTCGTATGAGCAGTTCTTC. Amino acids: CASSYTTRSYEQFF. Using reference TRBV11-2 and TRBJ2-1 for the parts outside the CDR3, the full variable domain is EAGVAQSPRYKIIEKRQSVAFWCNPISGHATLYWYQQILGQGPKLLIQFQNNGVVDDSQLPKDRFSAERLKGVDSTLKIQPAKLEDSAVYLCASSYTTRSYEQFFGPGTRLTVL.

This sequence joins TRBV5-1 and TRBJ2-2; possibly TRBD2 for D (5 bases). This CDR3 spans 16 amino acids. V was pared by 9 bases and J by 2 bases, with 20 bases between. The V gene's germline CDR1 is SGHRS and CDR2 YFSETQ. CDR3 sequence (DNA): TGCGCCACGCGGCCCCCGGGAACAGAAAACACCGGGGAGCTGTTTTTT. Amino acids: CATRPPGTENTGELFF.

This rearrangement joins TRBV6-2 or TRBV6-3 to TRBJ2-1, with a tentative D call TRBD2 (5 bases). Germline V gene sequence: CDR1 MNHEY, CDR2 SVGEGT. The V end was cut by 4 bases, the J end by 9 bases, with 10 bases between. The CDR3 sequence is 12 residues long. CDR3 protein: CASSFPDSEQFF. The DNA of the CDR3 is TGTGCCAGCAGTTTTCCGGACTCTGAGCAGTTCTTC.

The genes are TRBV15 and TRBJ2-3; tentative D call: TRBD2 (5 bases). CDR1 is LNHNV and CDR2 is YYDKDF in the germline V gene (reference sequence). The CDR3 consists of 15 residues. Trimming took 1 base from V and 1 from J, leaving 9 bases between them. The CDR3 region has the DNA TGTGCCACCAGCAGAGCCTCGAGGGGCACAGATACGCAGTATTTT. Translated: CATSRASRGTDTQYF.

V gene TRBV18 combines with J gene TRBJ1-3, with D possibly matching TRBD1 (6 bases). This CDR3 has 15 residues. CDR1 is KGHSH and CDR2 is LQKENI in the germline V gene. Trimming stripped 5 bases from V and 0 bases from J, with 11 bases between. The chain's CDR3 is CASSMDRFSGNTIYF. CDR3 nucleotides: TGTGCCAGCTCAATGGACAGATTCTCTGGAAACACCATATATTTT.